The 10 T cell receptor beta chains listed next were all sequenced from one sample in a study of T-cell memory formation after mild COVID-19 (dated by TCRdb to about 2021). The library was built by means of 5' RACE. The run used an Illumina NovaSeq 6000. Using fastp at Q25 and MiXCR, TCRdb reprocessed the public reads and kept productive beta chains. Rows are unified per CDR3 protein, each entry keeping the most common DNA and genes. Recorded for this sample are nearly 350,000 distinct CDR3 sequences; around 13% of them occurred a single time. Over 20% of the sample comes from the top ten. The specimen was PBMCs or a T cell subset sorted from them (not recorded which). The receptors shown here come from a young man who had mild COVID-19 (a few samples of this study predate the infection). The sample titles of this study are shuffled in the database, so cell type and time point are left out; the donor was told from shared clones.

This clonotype was picked up a small number of times. For the CDR3, the DNA is TGTGCCAGCAGTGAAGCGGGCTACGGGTCACCCCTCCACTTT. It specifies CASSEAGYGSPLHF. The chain couples TRBV6-1 to TRBJ1-6; D gene ambiguous. Trimming left V 0 bases short and J 10 bases short, with 10 bases between. CDR1 and CDR2 from the germline V gene are MNHNS and SASEGT. The CDR3 has 14 amino acids.

The V call is TRBV5-1, the J call TRBJ2-5, with D possibly TRBD2 on 6 matching bases. V lost 3 bases to trimming and J lost 2 bases, with 17 bases between them. Germline V CDR1 and CDR2: SGHRS, YFSETQ. The CDR3 is 16 amino acids. The CDR3 sequence: CASSWGTKEGQETQYF. Here the CDR3 DNA reads TGCGCCAGCAGCTGGGGCACGAAGGAGGGACAAGAGACCCAGTACTTC.

The table lists this clonotype with many counts. V gene TRBV21-1 combines with J gene TRBJ2-7; the table assigns TRBD1, which was not confirmed against the DNA. TRBV21-1 is assigned pseudogene status. This CDR3 comprises 15 residues. CDR3 sequence: CASSSPGQDTYEQYV. CDR3 coding DNA: TGTGCCAGCAGTTCGCCGGGACAGGATACCTACGAGCAGTACGTC.

This clonotype turned up a few times. This chain links TRBV5-1 with TRBJ2-7; D call uncertain. The length of the CDR3 is 13 residues. V gave up 0 bases and J gave up 6 bases, with 10 bases separating them. Germline CDR1 is SGHRS and CDR2 is YFSETQ. The CDR3 sequence is CASSLGHSPEQYF. CDR3 nucleotide sequence: TGCGCCAGCAGCTTGGGTCATTCCCCCGAGCAGTACTTC.

This clonotype was counted only a few times. Its ends do not fully match the called genes, so a read error is possible. The chain joins TRBV3-1 to TRBJ2-4, with TRBD2 identical over 8 bases. The CDR3 loop spans 13 amino acids. In germline, CDR1 is LGHDT, CDR2 YNNKEL (reference sequence). CDR3 bases: TGTGCCAGCAGCCAAGGTGTCGGGGGGGTTGTTGGATTC. This translates into CASSQGVGGVVGF.

This chain uses TRBV6-6 with TRBJ1-6; 9 bases fit TRBD1. CDR1 and CDR2 (germline): MNHNY, SVGAGI (reference sequence). The trim removed 6 bases at V and 8 bases at J, leaving 8 bases unmatched. The CDR3 sequence is 15 residues long. CDR3 in DNA: TGTGCCAGCAGAGAACAGGGGGCTCGAGATTCACCCCTCCACTTT. Translated, it gives CASREQGARDSPLHF.

The sample holds many counts of this clonotype. The V call is TRBV3-1, the J call TRBJ2-3; D is uncertain. The germline CDR1 and CDR2 sequences are LGHDT and YNNKEL (reference sequence). V lost 4 bases, J lost 2 bases, and 4 bases lay in between. The CDR3 consists of 12 residues. CDR3 protein: CASSRNTDTQYF. The CDR3 DNA follows: TGTGCCAGCAGCCGAAACACAGATACGCAGTATTTT.

This chain uses TRBV10-3 with TRBJ2-3, with no clear D. CDR3 length: 11 amino acids. CDR1 is ENHRY and CDR2 is SYGVKD in the germline V gene. V was clipped by 11 bases and J by 5 bases, with 11 bases between them. CDR3 DNA sequence: TGTGCCTCCGCCTCGGAAGATACGCAGTATTTT. Its translation is CASASEDTQYF.

In its sample, this clonotype was seen a few times. The chain uses TRBV4-1 and TRBJ1-6; possibly TRBD1 for D (5 bases). This CDR3 region has 16 residues. CDR1 and CDR2 (germline): MGHRA, YSYEKL. With 1 base removed from V and 12 bases from J, the gap between germline ends came to 19 bases. CDR3 in DNA: TGCGCCAGCAGCCAAGTTCCAAAGCAGAGCGGGGGACCCCTCCACTTT. Amino acids: CASSQVPKQSGGPLHF.

This clonotype has a handful of counts. The chain is built from TRBV5-1 and TRBJ1-1; D not resolved. Germline values: CDR1 SGHRS, CDR2 YFSETQ. Trimming cost V 0 bases and J 0 bases, with 15 bases left between them. The CDR3 spans 17 residues. The CDR3 DNA follows: TGCGCCAGCAGCTTGGGAAAAGATTCCATCCTGAACACTGAAGCTTTCTTT. Protein product: CASSLGKDSILNTEAFF.